The rows below give T cell receptor beta chains drawn from one sample of a study of blood T cells in healthy people across ages. Each CDR3 protein is one row after TCRdb ran MiXCR on the 5' RACE reads. The data show over 1,500,000 distinct CDR3 sequences, just under 50% seen once. Sequencing used blood. Receptors originate from a woman between 40 and 50 years old in good health. The CDR3 runs from the conserved cysteine through the conserved F or W. Clone size is not always given. Where it is, it says once, few, many or a class for expanded clones.

TRBV6-5,NA,13,CASRPGGDSPLHF
TRBV9,NA,14,CASSSPLLDSPLHF
TRBV6-5,NA,17,CASSYIVREAGANVLTF
TRBV6-5,NA,14,CASRTGGAEETQYF
TRBV15,few,17,CATSRGSLAGFQETQYF
TRBV25-1,few,14,CASSPRQGCYEQYF
TRBV20-1,NA,15,CSASFVGGRINGYTF
TRBV4-3,NA,15,CAGSQGQGVGETQYF
TRBV7-2,NA,16,CASSLLKGTAQETQYF
TRBV10-3,NA,15,CAISVGQLHTDTQYF
TRBV6-5,few,15,CASSSRTAGGQPQHF
TRBV4-1,NA,18,CASSRQTGTGASTDTQYF
TRBV28,NA,12,CATRQGEETQYF
TRBV4-3,NA,13,CASSQEFRNEQYF
TRBV6-6,once,13,CASTNPDRGEQYF
TRBV5-1,few,15,CASNDIPQSVNEQFF
TRBV7-2,few,15,CASSAGTDYNEKLFF
TRBV7-2,NA,15,CASSPAEAMNTEAFF
TRBV4-3,NA,15,CASSQEGHDNSPLHF
TRBV5-1,NA,15,CASSFRDRSSYEQYF
TRBV24-1,NA,15,CATSDPTGPNQPQHF
TRBV9,NA,15,CASSVDPGPADTQYF
TRBV20-1,NA,15,CSAEGQGTLPYGYTF
TRBV12-3/TRBV12-4,NA,14,CASTTGQVISPLHF
TRBV20-1,NA,13,CSAEDGENTEAFF
TRBV9,NA,16,CASSVDASGTTDTQYF
TRBV3-1,NA,15,CASSQGLSWNTEAFF
TRBV28,NA,18,CASSGLWERGTNTDTQYF
TRBV28,NA,16,CASSLGDGAGNQPQHF
TRBV7-6,many,15,CASSPKTQYQETQYF